Listed here are 29 T cell receptor beta chains from one sample, sequenced in a study of blood T cell repertoires in COVID-19. Clones were read by immunoSEQ multiplex PCR, and TCRdb kept only the in-frame ones, dropping some. The sample carries more than 300,000 clones, about 92% recorded once. Sequences were obtained from PBMCs or T cells enriched from blood (not recorded which). All receptors come from a woman aged 30 to 39 who had recovered from COVID-19.

In DNA, the CDR3 is TGTGCCACCAGCAGAGTGCCAGGGGGCCTTTGGGAAAAACTGTTTTTT. This encodes CATSRVPGGLWEKLFF. The V gene is TRBV15, the J gene TRBJ1-4, with 8 bases that match TRBD1. Germline lookup yields CDR1 LNHNV and CDR2 YYDKDF (reference sequence). Unmatched junction bases numbered 9, after V lost 1 base and J lost 8 bases. CDR3 length equals 16 residues.

The chain is built from TRBV19 and TRBJ1-2, with 9 bases that match TRBD1. This CDR3 spans 15 amino acids. Germline V CDR1 and CDR2: LNHDA, SQIVND (reference sequence). The V and J ends lost 5 bases and 5 bases, in that order; junction bases with no gene match: 9. CDR3 in amino acids: CASSPWTGDGYGYTF. DNA for the CDR3: TGTGCCAGTAGTCCCTGGACAGGGGATGGGTATGGCTACACCTTC.

The gene calls are TRBV5-1 and TRBJ1-1, with 11 bases identical to TRBD1. The CDR3 totals 16 residues. The germline gives CDR1 SGHRS, CDR2 YFSETQ. J gave up 4 bases and V 7 bases, and 12 bases lay outside the gene matches. Written as DNA, the CDR3 is TGCGCCAGCCGCCGTGGGACAGGGGGTGTGAGCACTGAAGCTTTCTTT. This sequence encodes CASRRGTGGVSTEAFF. Based on the CDR3 plus reference TRBV5-1 and TRBJ1-1, the full variable domain is KAGVTQTPRYLIKTRGQQVTLSCSPISGHRSVSWYQQTPGQGLQFLFEYFSETQRNKGNFPGRFSGRQFSNSRSEMNVSTLELGDSALYLCASRRGTGGVSTEAFFGQGTRLTVV.

The chain carries TRBV7-2 and TRBJ1-5; D is perhaps TRBD1 (5 bases). The V end lost 2 bases, the J end lost 5 bases, and 16 bases lay between the germline ends. The germline V gene encodes CDR1 SGHTA and CDR2 FQGNSA. This CDR3 spans 16 amino acids. The CDR3 protein is CASSLFGQGNDQPQHF. The CDR3 nucleotides are TGTGCCAGCAGCTTATTCGGGCAGGGAAACGATCAGCCCCAGCATTTT.

The CDR3 region has the DNA TGTGCCAGTAGTATAGGCAGGGGCTACATTCAGTACTTC. This translates into CASSIGRGYIQYF. This rearrangement joins TRBV19 to TRBJ2-4; perhaps TRBD1 as D (6 bases). Trimming shortened V by 1 base and J by 8 bases, and 9 bases separated the two germline ends. The germline CDR1 and CDR2 sequences are LNHDA and SQIVND (reference sequence). The CDR3 sequence is 13 residues long. The variable domain in full, with the rest retrieved from reference TRBV19 and TRBJ2-4, is DGGITQSPKYLFRKEGQNVTLSCEQNLNHDAMYWYRQDPGQGLRLIYYSQIVNDFQKGDIAEGYSVSREKKESFPLTVTSAQKNPTAFYLCASSIGRGYIQYFGAGTRLSVL.

V usage is TRBV10-3 and J usage is TRBJ1-5; D is uncertain. Between the trimmed V and J ends, which lost 4 bases and 0 bases, there was a span of 4 bases. This CDR3 spans 13 amino acids. Germline values: CDR1 ENHRY, CDR2 SYGVKD. The DNA of the CDR3 is TGTGCCATCAGTGCCAGTAGCAATCAGCCCCAGCATTTT. Amino acids: CAISASSNQPQHF.

This chain links TRBV7-2 with TRBJ2-1; 8 bases match TRBD2. Germline-derived CDR1 and CDR2 are SGHTA and FQGNSA. V shed 4 bases, J shed 14 bases, and the junction held 10 bases outside the gene matches. The CDR3 sequence is 13 residues long. The CDR3 region has the DNA TGTGCCAGCAGCTCCCCCTCAGGCGGGGGGAAGTTCTTC. Translation: CASSSPSGGGKFF.

CDR3 residues: CAWSAQGQGKNTQYF. CDR3 DNA sequence: TGTGCCTGGAGTGCCCAGGGACAGGGAAAGAATACGCAGTATTTT. The chain is built from TRBV30 and TRBJ2-3; 9 bases agree with TRBD1. This CDR3 is built from 15 residues. Germline CDR1 reads GTSNPN; CDR2 reads SVGIG (reference sequence). V was pared by 1 base and J by 7 bases, with 9 bases of the junction left unmatched.

The chain joins TRBV10-3 to TRBJ2-7, with 9 positions matching TRBD1. Losses at the gene ends were 2 bases for V and 5 bases for J; bases not matched to a gene: 7. The CDR3 extends over 15 amino acids. CDR1 and CDR2 from the germline V gene are ENHRY and SYGVKD. DNA of the CDR3: TGTGCCATCAGTGAGCCGGGACAGGGTAGAAACGAGCAGTACTTC. Translated, it gives CAISEPGQGRNEQYF.

The chain couples TRBV23-1 to TRBJ2-1; TRBD2 might be the D (5 bases). TRBV23-1 belongs to the ORF category, with a function that is uncertain. CDR3 size: 16 residues. The V end was cut by 1 base, the J end by 4 bases, with 14 bases between. CDR3 coding DNA: TGCGCCAGCAGTCAATTTGTAGAGGGAGTGTACAATGAGCAGTTCTTC. Amino acid sequence: CASSQFVEGVYNEQFF.

This clone was observed once. This sequence joins TRBV11-1 and TRBJ2-7; 11 bases fit TRBD1. The trim removed 5 bases at V and 2 bases at J, leaving 5 bases unmatched. This CDR3 has 15 residues. Germline V gene data show CDR1 as SGHAT and CDR2 as FQDESV (reference sequence). CDR3 coding DNA: TGTGCCAGCAGCCCTCGGACAGGGGGCCCCTACGAGCAGTACTTC. It is translated as CASSPRTGGPYEQYF.

This sequence joins TRBV11-2 and TRBJ2-2; a weak D match, TRBD1 (6 bases). The CDR3 has 13 amino acids. Germline lookup yields CDR1 SGHAT and CDR2 FQNNGV. Trimming took off 5 bases at V and 7 bases at J, with 11 bases between the two ends. In nucleotides, the CDR3 is TGTGCCAGCAGCCTGCTAGGGGGCGGGGAGCTGTTTTTT. Protein sequence: CASSLLGGGELFF.

V and J are TRBV30 and TRBJ1-1; possibly TRBD1 for D (6 bases). The germline gives CDR1 GTSNPN, CDR2 SVGIG (reference sequence). The CDR3 has 15 amino acids. Trimming cost V 1 base and J 0 bases, with 12 bases left between them. The CDR3: CAWSGGQWVNTEAFF. The CDR3 DNA is TGTGCCTGGAGTGGGGGACAATGGGTGAACACTGAAGCTTTCTTT.

The chain couples TRBV10-2 to TRBJ2-6; D is possibly TRBD2 (7 bases). With 8 bases removed from V and 5 bases from J, the gap between germline ends came to 16 bases. CDR1 and CDR2 from the germline V gene are WSHSY and SAAADI. This CDR3 is 15 amino acids long. CDR3: CASQPGGSRANVLTF. The CDR3 bases are TGCGCCAGCCAACCGGGGGGCAGCCGGGCCAACGTCCTGACTTTC.

V usage is TRBV10-3 and J usage is TRBJ2-3; 10 nucleotides match TRBD1. With V trimmed by 6 bases and J by 4 bases, 10 bases remained unmatched. The germline V gene has CDR1 ENHRY and CDR2 SYGVKD. This CDR3 comprises 16 residues. CDR3 loop: CAISPTGTGVSDTQYF. CDR3 DNA: TGTGCCATCAGCCCCACCGGGACAGGGGTTTCAGATACGCAGTATTTT.

This clone was seen a single time. The rearrangement links TRBV6-5 to TRBJ1-2, with TRBD1 as a possible D gene (5 bases). With 0 bases removed from V and 4 bases from J, the gap between germline ends came to 15 bases. This CDR3 has 16 amino acids. Germline V gives CDR1 MNHEY, CDR2 SVGAGI. CDR3 nucleotide sequence: TGTGCCAGCAGTTACTCGAACCGATGGGGCCTCTATGGCTACACCTTC. It codes for CASSYSNRWGLYGYTF.

The J gene is TRBJ2-5, the V gene TRBV28; 8 nucleotides align to TRBD1. Per the germline V gene, CDR1 is MDHEN and CDR2 is SYDVKM. V was clipped by 5 bases and J by 9 bases; unmatched bases: 8. This CDR3 is built from 13 residues. The CDR3 loop reads CASSTGQVLSQYF. The DNA for the CDR3 is TGTGCCAGCAGTACGGGACAGGTCTTGTCCCAGTACTTC.

The chain couples TRBV28 to TRBJ1-1, with TRBD1 as a possible D gene (6 bases). Germline lookup yields CDR1 MDHEN and CDR2 SYDVKM. V gave up 4 bases and J gave up 4 bases, with 10 bases separating them. CDR3 length: 13 residues. CDR3 in amino acids: CASSYSRGTEAFF. As DNA, the CDR3 is TGTGCCAGCAGTTACTCCAGGGGCACTGAAGCTTTCTTT.

The chain is built from TRBV6-2 or TRBV6-3 and TRBJ1-1; the D is unclear. Germline CDR1 and CDR2: MNHEY and SVGEGT. V was pared by 2 bases and J by 13 bases, with 17 bases between. The CDR3 covers 13 residues. The CDR3, as DNA: TGTGCCAGCAGTTACCGGTTTCGCGATTCGGTTTTCTTT. This translates into CASSYRFRDSVFF.

This chain links TRBV30 with TRBJ2-7; maybe TRBD2 (5 bases). Germline V lookup: CDR1 GTSNPN, CDR2 SVGIG (reference sequence). V lost 3 bases, J lost 3 bases, and 6 bases lay in between. The CDR3 is made up of 11 amino acids. CDR3 sequence reads: CAWRLDYEQYF. The DNA of the CDR3 is TGTGCCTGGAGACTAGACTACGAGCAGTACTTC.

V is TRBV6-6 and J is TRBJ1-6; D remains ambiguous. The CDR3 totals 15 residues. Germline V gene lookup returns CDR1 MNHNY and CDR2 SVGAGI (reference sequence). The germline V and J ends were trimmed by 7 bases and 0 bases, with 10 bases remaining between them. CDR3 residues: CASNMVSSYNSPLHF. The CDR3 nucleotides are TGTGCCAGCAACATGGTCAGCTCCTATAATTCACCCCTCCACTTT.

The V and J genes are TRBV5-1 and TRBJ2-2; 10 nucleotides match TRBD2. V was pared by 1 base and J by 2 bases, with 2 bases of the junction left unmatched. Looked up from germline, CDR1 is SGHRS and CDR2 is YFSETQ. The CDR3 consists of 16 residues. The chain's CDR3 is CASSLLAGDNTGELFF. In DNA, the CDR3 is TGCGCCAGCAGCTTGCTAGCGGGGGACAACACCGGGGAGCTGTTTTTT.

This clone appeared a single time. This same CDR3 is encoded by further DNA sequences in the sample. V gene TRBV27 combines with J gene TRBJ2-7; D possibly corresponds to TRBD2 (6 bases). Deletions cut 2 bases from V and 3 bases from J, with 14 bases between. The CDR3 contains 15 residues. CDR1 MNHEY and CDR2 SMNVEV come from the germline V gene (reference sequence). CDR3 residues: CASSLVAGSSYEQYF. The CDR3 DNA sequence: TGTGCCAGCAGTTTAGTCGCGGGATCGAGCTACGAGCAGTACTTC.

The rearrangement links TRBV4-3 to TRBJ2-7; TRBD2 is a possible D gene (6 bases). The CDR3 runs to 13 residues. Germline lookup yields CDR1 LGHNA and CDR2 YSLEER. Deletions cut 6 bases from V and 3 bases from J, with 12 bases between. CDR3 sequence reads: CASSLTSRYEQYF. The DNA for the CDR3 is TGCGCCAGCAGTCTAACTAGCCGCTACGAGCAGTACTTC.

This chain links TRBV5-5 with TRBJ2-6; 14 bases fit TRBD2. Per germline, CDR1 SGHKS and CDR2 YYEKEE (reference sequence). V shed 4 bases and J 4 bases; nucleotides not matched to a gene: 7. The CDR3 covers 18 residues. The chain's CDR3 is CASSTPGLAGAGANVLTF. The CDR3 nucleotides are TGTGCCAGCAGCACTCCGGGACTAGCGGGAGCAGGGGCCAACGTCCTGACTTTC. Together with reference TRBV5-5 and TRBJ2-6, the CDR3 gives the full variable domain: DAGVTQSPTHLIKTRGQQVTLRCSPISGHKSVSWYQQVLGQGPQFIFQYYEKEERGRGNFPDRFSARQFPNYSSELNVNALLLGDSALYLCASSTPGLAGAGANVLTFGAGSRLTVL.

This chain uses TRBV24-1 with TRBJ2-1; D is possibly TRBD2 (6 bases). V lost 2 bases to trimming and J lost 5 bases, with 15 bases between them. Germline CDR1 and CDR2: KGHDR and SFDVKD. The CDR3 contains 16 residues. DNA of the CDR3: TGTGCCACCAGTGATTGGGGGGAGGCCAGGGACAATGAGCAGTTCTTC. Its translation is CATSDWGEARDNEQFF.

V usage is TRBV28 and J usage is TRBJ1-3; TRBD1 matches 11 bases. The V segment lost 3 bases and the J segment 3 bases; nucleotides outside the gene matches: 1. Per the germline V gene, CDR1 is MDHEN and CDR2 is SYDVKM. CDR3 size: 15 residues. CDR3 bases: TGTGCCAGCAGTTTTGGGACAGGGGGTGGAAACACCATATATTTT. It encodes CASSFGTGGGNTIYF.

This rearrangement joins TRBV20-1 to TRBJ2-5; no reliable D call. The ends were cut back, 5 bases at V and 5 bases at J, with 6 bases in the middle. Germline V gene sequence: CDR1 DFQATT, CDR2 SNEGSKA (reference sequence). The CDR3 spans 10 residues. CDR3 protein: CSAPRETQYF. The DNA for the CDR3 is TGCAGTGCTCCCCGGGAGACCCAGTACTTC.

For the CDR3, the DNA is TGTGCCAGCAGCTTAGAGGGACAGGGGGTAGGATCCTACAATGAGCAGTTCTTC. Protein: CASSLEGQGVGSYNEQFF. The chain couples TRBV11-2 to TRBJ2-1, with TRBD1 matching over 11 bases. V dropped 0 bases and J dropped 1; count of bases not matched to a gene: 5. Germline V gene lookup returns CDR1 SGHAT and CDR2 FQNNGV. CDR3 size: 18 residues. The full variable domain, with the rest looked up from reference TRBV11-2 and TRBJ2-1, is EAGVAQSPRYKIIEKRQSVAFWCNPISGHATLYWYQQILGQGPKLLIQFQNNGVVDDSQLPKDRFSAERLKGVDSTLKIQPAKLEDSAVYLCASSLEGQGVGSYNEQFFGPGTRLTVL.